The T cell receptor (beta chain) described here comes from a study of CD8+CD57+ T cells in acquired aplastic anemia. For CDR3 and TCR beta VDJ profiling, genomic DNA was the template used. Each CDR3 protein gets one entry after TCRdb re-called the reads with MiXCR. Altogether about 190,000 distinct CDR3 sequences are present, 54% being singletons, with the ten largest covering about 16%. This clonotype was counted at least ten times. The length of the CDR3 is 17 residues. In germline, CDR1 is LGHNA, CDR2 YNFKEQ. V dropped 1 base and J dropped 0 bases, with 14 bases sitting between them. The sequenced sample was sorted CD4+, CD8+, or CD8+CD57+ T cells (not recorded which) from PBMCs. The V call is TRBV4-2, the J call TRBJ2-3; possibly TRBD1 for D (5 bases). This TCR was recovered from a human donor in good health, serving as a control. The CDR3 spells CASSQAQGPLSTDTQYF. The CDR3 coding sequence is TGTGCCAGCAGCCAAGCTCAGGGTCCCCTGAGCACAGATACGCAGTATTTT.